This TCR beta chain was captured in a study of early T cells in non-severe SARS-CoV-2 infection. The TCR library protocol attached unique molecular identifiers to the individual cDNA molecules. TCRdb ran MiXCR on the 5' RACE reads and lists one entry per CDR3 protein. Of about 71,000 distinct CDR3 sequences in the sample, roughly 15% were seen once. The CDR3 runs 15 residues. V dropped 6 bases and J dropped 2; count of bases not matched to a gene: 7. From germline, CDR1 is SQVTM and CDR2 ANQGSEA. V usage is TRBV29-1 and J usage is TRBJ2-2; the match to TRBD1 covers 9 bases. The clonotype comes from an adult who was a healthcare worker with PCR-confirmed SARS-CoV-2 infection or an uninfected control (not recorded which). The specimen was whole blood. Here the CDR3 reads CSVRLGQGNTGELFF. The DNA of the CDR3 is TGCAGCGTGCGACTGGGACAGGGAAACACCGGGGAGCTGTTTTTT.